This TCR beta chain was captured in a study of blood T cell repertoires in COVID-19. Across the study: The origin of the acute and convalescent COVID-19 samples was the United States, Italy and Spain.

Cohorts were based on clinical histories the participants reported. Resolution of symptoms, clearance, or two negative PCRs was present in recovered Cohort 3 donors. In the authors' workflow: Amplification with reference gene primers provided the estimates of nucleated cell counts. Sequencing was performed with immunoSEQ multiplex PCR; in TCRdb, only in-frame clones are kept and a portion is missing. The V and J calls and the clone size are those of that table, but D and trimming were determined from the DNA. The repertoire holds some 230,000 clones, around 80% seen once, with 15% in the top ten. J gave up 4 bases and V 1 base, and 2 bases lay outside the gene matches. The CDR3 totals 15 residues. Germline-derived CDR1 and CDR2 are SGHTA and FQGTGA.

The sample was PBMCs or T cells enriched from blood (not recorded which). The gene calls are TRBV7-3 and TRBJ2-2; 8 bases are a match to TRBD2. This receptor was taken from a man in his forties or fifties who had recovered from COVID-19. CDR3 nucleotide sequence: TGTGCCAGCAGCTTAATAGCGGGGATCACCGGGGAGCTGTTTTTT. As protein: CASSLIAGITGELFF.